Sequencing of this T cell receptor beta chain was carried out in a study of cytomegalovirus exposure and HLA in healthy donors. The study's findings and limits: Several of the most significant clusters appeared, in a later analysis, to be linked to common viral pathogens.

As for this clone: Its cognate antigen is unknown.

Germline CDR1 MGHRA, CDR2 YSYEKL. Trimming removed 1 base from V and 7 bases from J, with 17 bases in between. The CDR3 runs to 15 residues. In the PCR, 60 Vbeta and 13 Jbeta primers were used. Profiled with immunoSEQ multiplex PCR; TCRdb holds only in-frame clones, not every one. This sample has about 120,000 clones, with less than 80% found just once. The chain uses TRBV4-1 and TRBJ2-7; maybe TRBD1 (6 bases). Specimen: PBMCs. This receptor was identified in a man younger than 45 in good health and CMV-seronegative. In nucleotides, the CDR3 is TGCGCCAGCAGCCAAGGTGGGGGCAGACGCTATGAGCAGTACTTC. Amino acid sequence: CASSQGGGRRYEQYF.